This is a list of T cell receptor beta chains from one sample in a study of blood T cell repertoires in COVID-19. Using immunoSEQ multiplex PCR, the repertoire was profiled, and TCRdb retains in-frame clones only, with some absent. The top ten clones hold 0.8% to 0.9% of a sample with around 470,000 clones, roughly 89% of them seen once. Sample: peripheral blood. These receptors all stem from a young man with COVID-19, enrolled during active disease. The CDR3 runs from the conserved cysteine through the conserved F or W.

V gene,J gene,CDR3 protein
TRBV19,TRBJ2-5,CASSPGTGKETQYF
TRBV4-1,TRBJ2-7,CASSQGPLYEQYF
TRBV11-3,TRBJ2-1,CASSSDSRNNEQFF
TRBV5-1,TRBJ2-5,CASSPGLQETQYF
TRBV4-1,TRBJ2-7,CASSPQGGTGGSYEQYF
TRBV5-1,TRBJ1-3,CASSLGSDHSGNTIYF
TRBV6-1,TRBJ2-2,CASSVFAGEATGELFF
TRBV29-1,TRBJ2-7,CSVEKAGGSSYEQYF
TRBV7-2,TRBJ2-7,CASSRHSAGYSYEQYF
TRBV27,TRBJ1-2,CASSPQTGGRGYTF
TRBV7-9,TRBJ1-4,CASRTSESGANEKLFF
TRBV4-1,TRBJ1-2,CASSRDRGRGYTF
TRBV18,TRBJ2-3,CASSPIQGLADTQYF
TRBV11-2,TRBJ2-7,CASSKWGQGYEQYF
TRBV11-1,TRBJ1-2,CASSLGDRGLDGYTF
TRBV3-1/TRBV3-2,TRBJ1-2,CASSLQTGGYTF
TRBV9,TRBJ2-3,CASSVAERMFTDTQYF
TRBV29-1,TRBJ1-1,CSVTGLMNTEAFF
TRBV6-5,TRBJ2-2,CASSYTADNTGELFF
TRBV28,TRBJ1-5,CASSYRGARNQPQHF
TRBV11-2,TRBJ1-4,CASSLGTQGEKLFF
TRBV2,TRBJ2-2,CASKRTGVDTGELFF
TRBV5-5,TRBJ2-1,CASSLVGGTDNEQFF
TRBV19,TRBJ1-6,CASSIGGRNSPLHF
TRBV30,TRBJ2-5,CAWSGIGQGNTQETQYF
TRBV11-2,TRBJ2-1,CASSLLVRGQGSSEQFF
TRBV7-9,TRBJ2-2,CASSPPVRGLRGGELFF
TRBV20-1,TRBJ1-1,CSASEGRGFWTEAFF
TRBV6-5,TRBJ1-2,CASSSRSSGYTF
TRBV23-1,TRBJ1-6,CASSQETAGLSCNSPLHF
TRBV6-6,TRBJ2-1,CASSYSETYDEQFF
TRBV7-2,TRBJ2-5,CASSLMRASGGWETQYF
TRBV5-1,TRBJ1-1,CASSPQGENTEAFF
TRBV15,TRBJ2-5,CATSSLEKETQYF
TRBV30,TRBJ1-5,CAWSVTENQPQHF
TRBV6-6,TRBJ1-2,CASSYSDREYGGYTF
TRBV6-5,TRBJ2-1,CASSYLGRDEQFF
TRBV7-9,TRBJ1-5,CASSLEGTFSNQPQHF
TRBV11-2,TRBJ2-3,CASSSTELVDTQYF
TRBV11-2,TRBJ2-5,CASSLVAGAQETQYF
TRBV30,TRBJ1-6,CAWSLQGNSPLHF
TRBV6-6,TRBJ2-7,CASSGASGGREQYF
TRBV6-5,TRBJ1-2,CASRGQGTNYGYTF
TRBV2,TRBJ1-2,CASTDRGADYGYTF
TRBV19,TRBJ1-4,CASSMTGNPNEKLFF
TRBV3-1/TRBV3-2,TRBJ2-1,CASSHRGGVEQFF
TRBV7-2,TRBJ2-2,CASSLYAGGNTGELFF
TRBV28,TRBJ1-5,CASSLPTGGLGQPQHF
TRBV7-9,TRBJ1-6,CASSSDRVGSPLHF
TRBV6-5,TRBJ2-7,CASSYLGPPYEQYF